The following is a T cell receptor beta chain sequence with its context. Its target is not known. The CDR3 loop spans 15 amino acids. Per the germline V gene, CDR1 is SGHNT and CDR2 is YYREEE (reference sequence). V lost 4 bases to trimming and J lost 1 base, with 14 bases between them. These data come from a study of vaccination and CD4 T cells after COVID-19. Study in general: Convalescent patients had positive nasal swab PCR results for SARS-CoV-2. Disease was mild in 8 to 10 and severe in one. A vaccine, either BNT162b2 or mRNA-1273, was given to participants in two doses. As a positive control, some control cultures were given a CEFX pool, while others were given an HIV-1 Nef pool or no peptide.

An Oncomine TCR Beta short-read assay was used to sequence the DNA from cultured CD4+ T cells. TCRdb re-analysed the PCR reads in MiXCR, keeping a single row per CDR3 protein. The data show around 19,000 distinct CDR3 sequences, with 43% seen just once and 14% held by the top ten. The treatment here: roughly 11-day PBMC culture with coronavirus spike peptide pools or control peptides (ViraFEST assay). The receptor was isolated from a human donor who had recovered from COVID-19. The J gene is TRBJ1-1, the V gene TRBV5-4; maybe TRBD1 (6 bases). The sequenced sample consisted of CD4+ T cells from blood, cultured in vitro. CDR3 in DNA: TGTGCCAGCAGCCTGTTCGACAGGCGGAACACTGAAGCTTTCTTT. Translating gives CASSLFDRRNTEAFF.